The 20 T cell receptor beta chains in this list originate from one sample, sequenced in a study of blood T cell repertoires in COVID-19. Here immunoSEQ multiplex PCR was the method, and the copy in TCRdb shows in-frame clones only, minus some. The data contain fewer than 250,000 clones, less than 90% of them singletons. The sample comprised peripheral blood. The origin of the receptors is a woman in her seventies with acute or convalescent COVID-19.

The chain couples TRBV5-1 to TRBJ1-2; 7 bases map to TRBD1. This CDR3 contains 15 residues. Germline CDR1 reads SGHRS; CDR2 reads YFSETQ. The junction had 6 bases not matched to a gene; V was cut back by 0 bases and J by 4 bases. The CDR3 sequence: CASSLARGTAYGYTF. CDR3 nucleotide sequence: TGCGCCAGCAGCTTGGCTCGAGGGACAGCCTATGGCTACACCTTC.

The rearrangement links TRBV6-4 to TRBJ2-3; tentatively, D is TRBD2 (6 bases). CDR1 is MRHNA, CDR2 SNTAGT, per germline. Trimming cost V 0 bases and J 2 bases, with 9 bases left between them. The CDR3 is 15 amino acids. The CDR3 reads CASSDSAGTTDTQYF. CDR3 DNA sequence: TGTGCCAGCAGTGACTCTGCGGGAACCACAGATACGCAGTATTTT.

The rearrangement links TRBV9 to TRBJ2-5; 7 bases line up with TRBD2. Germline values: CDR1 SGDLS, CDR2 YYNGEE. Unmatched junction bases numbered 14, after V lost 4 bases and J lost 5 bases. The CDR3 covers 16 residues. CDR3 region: CASSTKEGGHGETQYF. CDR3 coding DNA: TGTGCCAGCAGCACTAAGGAGGGAGGGCATGGGGAGACCCAGTACTTC. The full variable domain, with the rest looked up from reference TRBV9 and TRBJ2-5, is DSGVTQTPKHLITATGQRVTLRCSPRSGDLSVYWYQQSLDQGLQFLIQYYNGEERAKGNILERFSAQQFPDLHSELNLSSLELGDSALYFCASSTKEGGHGETQYFGPGTRLLVL.

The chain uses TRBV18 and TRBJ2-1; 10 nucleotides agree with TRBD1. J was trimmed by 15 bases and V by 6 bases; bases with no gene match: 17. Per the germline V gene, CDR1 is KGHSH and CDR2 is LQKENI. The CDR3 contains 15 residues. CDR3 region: CASSSDGQGGGIWFF. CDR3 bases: TGTGCCAGCTCTTCAGATGGACAGGGGGGAGGTATTTGGTTCTTC.

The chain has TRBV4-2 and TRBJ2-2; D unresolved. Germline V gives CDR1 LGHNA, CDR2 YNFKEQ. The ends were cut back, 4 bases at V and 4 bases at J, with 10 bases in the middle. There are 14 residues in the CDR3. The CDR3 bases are TGTGCCAGCAGCCTGTCTCCCAGCACCGGGGAGCTGTTTTTT. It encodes CASSLSPSTGELFF.

The CDR3 loop reads CASTRGPLGQTQYF. CDR3 coding DNA: TGTGCCAGTACTCGAGGGCCGCTTGGGCAGACCCAGTACTTC. The chain links TRBV2 to TRBJ2-5; D may be TRBD2 (5 bases). Germline loops: CDR1 SNHLY, CDR2 FYNNEI. The CDR3 loop spans 14 amino acids. Trimming shortened V by 9 bases and J by 6 bases, and 20 bases separated the two germline ends. The complete variable domain, with remaining parts taken from reference TRBV2 and TRBJ2-5, reads EPEVTQTPSHQVTQMGQEVILRCVPISNHLYFYWYRQILGQKVEFLVSFYNNEISEKSEIFDDQFSVERPDGSNFTLKIRSTKLEDSAMYFCASTRGPLGQTQYFGPGTRLLVL.

CDR3 sequence reads: CASSPLEGYEQYF. The CDR3 nucleotides read TGTGCCAGCAGCCCACTAGAAGGCTACGAGCAGTACTTC. The chain has TRBV3-1 (or the pseudogene TRBV3-2) and TRBJ2-7, with D possibly matching TRBD2 (5 bases). CDR3 size: 13 residues. The V gene's germline CDR1 is LGHDT and CDR2 YNNKEL (reference sequence). The V end lost 4 bases, the J end lost 3 bases, and 10 bases lay between the germline ends.

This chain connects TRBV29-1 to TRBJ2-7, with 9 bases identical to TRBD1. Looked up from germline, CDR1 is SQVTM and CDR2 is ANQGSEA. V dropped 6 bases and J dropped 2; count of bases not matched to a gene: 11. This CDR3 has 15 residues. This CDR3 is CSVGPRDRAPYEQYF. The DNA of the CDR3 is TGCAGCGTCGGCCCCCGGGACAGGGCACCCTACGAGCAGTACTTC.

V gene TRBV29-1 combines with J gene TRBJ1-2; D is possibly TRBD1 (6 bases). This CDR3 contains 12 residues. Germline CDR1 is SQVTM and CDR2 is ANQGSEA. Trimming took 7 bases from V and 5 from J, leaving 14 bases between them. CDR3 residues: CSASTGLYGYTF. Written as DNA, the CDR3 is TGCAGCGCATCCACAGGGTTATATGGCTACACCTTC.

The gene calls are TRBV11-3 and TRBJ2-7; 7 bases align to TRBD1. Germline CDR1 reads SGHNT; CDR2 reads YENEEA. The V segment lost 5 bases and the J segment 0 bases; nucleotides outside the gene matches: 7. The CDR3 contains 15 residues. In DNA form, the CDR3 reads TGTGCCAGCAGCACGGACAGGCTCAGCTCCTACGAGCAGTACTTC. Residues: CASSTDRLSSYEQYF. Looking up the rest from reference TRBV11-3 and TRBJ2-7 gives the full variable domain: EAGVVQSPRYKIIEKKQPVAFWCNPISGHNTLYWYLQNLGQGPELLIRYENEEAVDDSQLPKDRFSAERLKGVDSTLKIQPAELGDSAVYLCASSTDRLSSYEQYFGPGTRLTVT.

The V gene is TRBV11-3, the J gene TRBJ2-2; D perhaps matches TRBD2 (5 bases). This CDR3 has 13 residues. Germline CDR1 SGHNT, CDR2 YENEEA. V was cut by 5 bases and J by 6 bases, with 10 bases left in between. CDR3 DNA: TGTGCCAGCAGCCCGCGGCGGGCCGGGGAGCTGTTTTTT. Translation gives CASSPRRAGELFF.

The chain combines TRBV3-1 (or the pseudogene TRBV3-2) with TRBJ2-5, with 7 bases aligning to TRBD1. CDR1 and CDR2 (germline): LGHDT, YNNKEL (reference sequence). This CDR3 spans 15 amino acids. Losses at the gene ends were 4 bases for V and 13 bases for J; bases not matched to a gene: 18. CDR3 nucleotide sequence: TGTGCCAGCAGCCCGACGACAGGGCCTCGGGTGTGGCGGTACTTC. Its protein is CASSPTTGPRVWRYF.

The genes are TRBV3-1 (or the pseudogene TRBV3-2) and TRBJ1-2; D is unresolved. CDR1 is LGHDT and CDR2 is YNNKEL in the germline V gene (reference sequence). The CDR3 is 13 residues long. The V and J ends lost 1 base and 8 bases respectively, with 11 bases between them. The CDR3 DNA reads TGTGCCAGCAGCCAAGGGGCGGGTGGCGGCTACACCTTC. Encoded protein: CASSQGAGGGYTF.

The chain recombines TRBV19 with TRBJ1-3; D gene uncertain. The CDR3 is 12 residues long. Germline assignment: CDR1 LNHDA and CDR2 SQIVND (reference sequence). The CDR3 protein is CGGGEVGNTIYF. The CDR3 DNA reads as TGTGGGGGAGGAGAAGTCGGAAACACCATATATTTT. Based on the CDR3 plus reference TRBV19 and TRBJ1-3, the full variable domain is DGGITQSPKYLFRKEGQNVTLSCEQNLNHDAMYWYRQDPGQGLRLIYYSQIVNDFQKGDIAEGYSVSREKKESFPLTVTSAQKNPTAFYLCGGGEVGNTIYFGEGSWLTVV.

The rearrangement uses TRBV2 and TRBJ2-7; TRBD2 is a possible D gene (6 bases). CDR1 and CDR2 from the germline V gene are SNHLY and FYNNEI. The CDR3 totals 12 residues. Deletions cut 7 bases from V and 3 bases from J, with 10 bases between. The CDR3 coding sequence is TGTGCCAGCAAAAGAGCGGGCTACGAGCAGTACTTC. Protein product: CASKRAGYEQYF.

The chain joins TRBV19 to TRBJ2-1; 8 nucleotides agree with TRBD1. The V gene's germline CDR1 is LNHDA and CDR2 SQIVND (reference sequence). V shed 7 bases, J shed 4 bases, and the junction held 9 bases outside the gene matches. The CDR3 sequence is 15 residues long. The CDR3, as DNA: TGTGCCAGTACCATAGGACAGGGTGGGTACAATGAGCAGTTCTTC. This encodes CASTIGQGGYNEQFF.

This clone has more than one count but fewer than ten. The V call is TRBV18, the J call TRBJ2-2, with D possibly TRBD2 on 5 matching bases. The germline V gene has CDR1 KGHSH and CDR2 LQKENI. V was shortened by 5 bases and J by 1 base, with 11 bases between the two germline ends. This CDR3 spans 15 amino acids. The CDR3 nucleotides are TGTGCCAGCTCAACTGGACGGGGGAACACCGGGGAGCTGTTTTTT. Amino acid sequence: CASSTGRGNTGELFF.

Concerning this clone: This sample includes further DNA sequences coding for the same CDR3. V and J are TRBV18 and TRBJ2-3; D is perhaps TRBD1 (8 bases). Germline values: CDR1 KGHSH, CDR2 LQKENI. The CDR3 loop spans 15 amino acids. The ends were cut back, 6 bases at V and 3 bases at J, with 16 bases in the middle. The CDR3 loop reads CASSPGQGGTDTQYF. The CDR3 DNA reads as TGTGCCAGCTCCCCAGGACAGGGAGGGACAGATACGCAGTATTTT.

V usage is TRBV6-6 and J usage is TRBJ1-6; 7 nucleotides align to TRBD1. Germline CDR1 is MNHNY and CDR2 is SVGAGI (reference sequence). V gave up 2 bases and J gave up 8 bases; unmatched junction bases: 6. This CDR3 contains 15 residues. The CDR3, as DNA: TGTGCCAGCAGTTACCAGGACAGGATCTATTCACCCCTCCACTTT. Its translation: CASSYQDRIYSPLHF.

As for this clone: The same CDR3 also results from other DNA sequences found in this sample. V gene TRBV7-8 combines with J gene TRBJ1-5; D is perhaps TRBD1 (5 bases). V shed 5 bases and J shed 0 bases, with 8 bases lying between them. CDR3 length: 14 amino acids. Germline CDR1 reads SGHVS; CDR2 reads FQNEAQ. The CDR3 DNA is TGTGCCAGCAGCCTTAGGGGTAGCAATCAGCCCCAGCATTTT. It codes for CASSLRGSNQPQHF. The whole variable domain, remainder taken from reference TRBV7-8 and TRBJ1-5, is GAGVSQSPRYKVAKRGQDVALRCDPISGHVSLFWYQQALGQGPEFLTYFQNEAQLDKSGLPSDRFFAERPEGSVSTLKIQRTQQEDSAVYLCASSLRGSNQPQHFGDGTRLSIL.